The present entry profiles one T cell receptor beta chain with its context. Its cognate antigen has yet to be identified. Base-call qualities are not available, and no considerably larger clone is one nucleotide away. The entry originates in a study of regulatory T cells in long-lasting Graves disease (dated by TCRdb to about 2021). Regarding the study in general: Antithyroid drugs had been taken for less than 3 months by newly diagnosed Graves' disease patients. The study took place in China and was registered as a clinical trial. A total of 35 or so samples underwent TCR sequencing: about 13 from persistent and approximately 20 from newly diagnosed Graves' disease patients. Persistent Graves' disease patients were compared with newly diagnosed Graves' disease patients by peripheral blood TCR sequencing and RNA sequencing.

The time point label corresponds to: newly diagnosed GD, antithyroid drugs for less than 3 months. For both TCR sequencing and RNA sequencing, RNA was extracted from PBMCs using TRIzol. The diagnosis of Graves' disease was made according to American Thyroid Association guidelines. Recruitment of patients was carried out at an endocrinology department in Xi'an, China. Each patient gave 8.5 to 9.5 milliliters of peripheral blood, collected in an EDTA anticoagulant tube. Ficoll Paque Plus density gradient separation was used to isolate PBMCs, and no additional T cell sorting was done. An Agilent 2100 Bioanalyzer and agarose gel were used to check RNA quality, while a NanoDrop 2000 measured RNA concentration. Library construction relied on multiplex PCR. Sequenced using an Illumina HiSeq 4000. TCR beta libraries were built with iRepertoire HTBI primers and Arm-PCR amplification of CDR3 regions. PCR products were gel purified before sequencing. The source study handled its data this way. A total of some 60 TRBV and approximately 13 TRBJ segments were identified across samples and were used for gene usage analysis of CDR3 amino acid clonotypes. COPE and FqMerger were used to merge filtered high-quality paired reads into contigs. BLAST was used to align contigs to IMGT TRBV, TRBD and TRBJ reference genes, and CDR3 was defined according to IMGT. Any clonotype with a frequency above 0.1% was counted as a highly expanded clone. Shannon entropy was used to measure repertoire diversity, and the Gini coefficient was used to measure V-J evenness. A clonotype found in more than one individual was treated as public. TCRdb reprocessed the public reads (quality trimming at Q25 with fastp, clone calling with MiXCR) and kept in-frame beta chains. Rows with a matching CDR3 protein are joined into one entry that keeps the most common DNA and genes. TCRdb, rather than the study authors, made the V and J calls. Within this sample are under 800,000 distinct CDR3 sequences, with approximately 15% of them counted one time only. Together, the top ten hold about 18% of the sample.

Broader findings and caveats from the paper: Patients with persistent disease shared more public clonotypes (approximately 2,500) than newly diagnosed patients did (around 930). Persistent Graves' disease patients showed lower TCR Shannon entropy and fewer highly expanded clones than newly diagnosed patients, suggesting clonal expansion. Because the primary lesion, thyroid tissue, could not be accessed, the study looked at peripheral blood alone. The authors noted that the small sample size was a limitation that may lower accuracy. Preferential use of TRBV28, TRBJ1-2 and TRBJ2-5 was observed in persistent disease, whereas TRBV20-1 and TRBJ2-1 were favored in newly diagnosed disease. Sequencing and analysis were limited to the TCR beta chain.

Here V drops 6 bases and J drops 7 bases, and the junction holds 7 bases not matched to any gene. The CDR3 covers 14 residues, taking in both the cysteine and the phenylalanine. The retained sequence is limited to the CDR3, 42 bases, with the frame set at the first base. The germline V gene provides CDR1 SGHTA and CDR2 FQGNSA. These data also featured in a second study, about T cells in Graves' hyperthyroidism and ophthalmopathy. Looking at the second paper: Stable Graves' hyperthyroidism was defined as the absence of progression to ophthalmopathy over 18 months of follow-up. Hyperthyroidism patients were newly diagnosed, with disease duration under 2 months, and aged 18 to 65 years. Exclusion was applied to patients with uncontrolled infections, other autoimmune diseases, pregnancy or lactation. Clinical symptoms, serum thyroxine and TRAb, thyroid ultrasound, and orbital computed tomography formed the basis for the diagnoses. The first round of RT-PCR for the TCR CDR3 was performed with the HTBI primer set and the Qiagen OneStep RT-PCR kit. Most expanded thyroid clonotypes (frequency above 0.001) were also detected in blood, suggesting blood repertoires may reflect thyroid immune responses. A model built on a 13 V-J signature distinguished ophthalmopathy from stable hyperthyroidism, reaching over 85% sensitivity and about 81% specificity in cross-validation and 80%/75% in testing. In validation, the model predicted progression to ophthalmopathy with 55% to 71% sensitivity and less than 80% specificity, a median of 6.5 months before onset. To identify TCR V-J signatures that set the groups apart, the researchers used a discovery cohort of roughly 100 patients, made up of fewer than 50 with Graves' ophthalmopathy and around 58 with stable Graves' hyperthyroidism. An independent validation cohort of under 20 hyperthyroidism patients and about 15 patients who later progressed to ophthalmopathy tested prospective prediction of ophthalmopathy. The approximately 100 discovery patients were divided at random into training and test sets in a 7:3 ratio. In about six Graves' hyperthyroidism patients, the study also compared T-cell repertoires from thyroid tissue with T-cell repertoires from blood. After blood sampling, hyperthyroidism patients were treated with methimazole at a starting dose of 30 mg daily, and ophthalmopathy patients were treated with high-dose intravenous methylprednisolone. Libraries were constructed in a second round of multiplex PCR, after which size selection and purification were performed. Sequencing of the libraries was done on an Illumina HiSeq2000 using paired-end 100 bp reads. SOAPnuke was used to process the raw data, removing reads that contained adapters or uncalled bases, had a mean Phred below 15, or lacked an exact match to the constant primer or identifier. High-quality paired reads were merged using COPE v1.2.5, and each unique nucleotide sequence was defined as a clonotype. MiTCR v1.1 was used to align clonotypes to the IMGT TRBV, TRBD and TRBJ reference segments. Analysis was restricted to V-J combinations with a frequency above 0.0001, which covered over 98% of repertoires. The TCS score was defined as F50 (clonal expansion) divided by E x V (chaos), with BLOSUM62-based TCRdist calculated between CDR3 peptides within each V-J. Welch's t-statistics and random forest reduced fewer than 600 V-J features to 10 to 15, which were used in a naive Bayes classifier (R e1071). No statistical method was used to fix the sample size in advance, and group allocation was not hidden from the investigators. The paper reports TCR Vbeta CDR3 sequencing of roughly 140 peripheral blood samples: under 45 ophthalmopathy, under 80 hyperthyroidism and 17 progressor patients.

The sequencing used peripheral blood mononuclear cells (PBMCs), collected at new diagnosis, from a patient treated with antithyroid drugs. The sequence is built from TRBV7-2 and TRBJ1-5; the junction holds 9 bases that match TRBD1. This TCR was sampled from a woman aged 25 to 39 with Graves disease. Donor details come from another sample of the same person, matched by shared clones. The DNA sequence follows: TGTGCCAGCAGTCTAAACAGGGGGCGGCAGCCCCAGCATTTT. Its product reads: CASSLNRGRQPQHF.